This T cell receptor beta chain comes out of a study of technical replicates of blood from several donors. Some clones are missing from TCRdb's copy, which holds only in-frame ones; the method was immunoSEQ multiplex PCR. The sample holds some 68,000 clones, about 95% seen once. The V gene lost 3 bases and the J gene lost 2 bases, with 16 bases spanning the gap. CDR1 is MDHEN, CDR2 SYDVKM, per germline. CDR3 length: 16 residues. Sequencing was carried out using T cells isolated from PBMCs. The genes are TRBV28 and TRBJ1-2; D is undetermined. The receptor comes from a human donor in good health. The CDR3 sequence: CASSFDPKSGNYGYTF. CDR3 sequence (DNA): TGTGCCAGCAGTTTCGACCCCAAGTCGGGGAACTATGGCTACACCTTC.